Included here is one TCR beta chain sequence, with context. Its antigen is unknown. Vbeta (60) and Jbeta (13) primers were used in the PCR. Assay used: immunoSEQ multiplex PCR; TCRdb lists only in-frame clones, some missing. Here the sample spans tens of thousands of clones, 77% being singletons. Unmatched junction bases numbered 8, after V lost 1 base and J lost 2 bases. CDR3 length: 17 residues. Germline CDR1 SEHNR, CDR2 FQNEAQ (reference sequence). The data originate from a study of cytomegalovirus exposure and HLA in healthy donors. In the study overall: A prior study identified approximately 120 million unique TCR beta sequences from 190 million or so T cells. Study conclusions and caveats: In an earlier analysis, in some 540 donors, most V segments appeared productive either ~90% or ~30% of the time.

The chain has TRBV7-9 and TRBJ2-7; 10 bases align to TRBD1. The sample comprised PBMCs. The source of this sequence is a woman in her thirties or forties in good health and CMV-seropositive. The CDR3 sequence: CASSLGTDRGRAYEQYF. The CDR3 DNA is TGTGCCAGCAGCTTAGGGACAGACAGGGGGCGCGCCTACGAGCAGTACTTC. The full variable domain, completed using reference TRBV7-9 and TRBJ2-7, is DTGVSQNPRHKITKRGQNVTFRCDPISEHNRLYWYRQTLGQGPEFLTYFQNEAQLEKSRLLSDRFSAERPKGSFSTLEIQRTEQGDSAMYLCASSLGTDRGRAYEQYFGPGTRLTVT.